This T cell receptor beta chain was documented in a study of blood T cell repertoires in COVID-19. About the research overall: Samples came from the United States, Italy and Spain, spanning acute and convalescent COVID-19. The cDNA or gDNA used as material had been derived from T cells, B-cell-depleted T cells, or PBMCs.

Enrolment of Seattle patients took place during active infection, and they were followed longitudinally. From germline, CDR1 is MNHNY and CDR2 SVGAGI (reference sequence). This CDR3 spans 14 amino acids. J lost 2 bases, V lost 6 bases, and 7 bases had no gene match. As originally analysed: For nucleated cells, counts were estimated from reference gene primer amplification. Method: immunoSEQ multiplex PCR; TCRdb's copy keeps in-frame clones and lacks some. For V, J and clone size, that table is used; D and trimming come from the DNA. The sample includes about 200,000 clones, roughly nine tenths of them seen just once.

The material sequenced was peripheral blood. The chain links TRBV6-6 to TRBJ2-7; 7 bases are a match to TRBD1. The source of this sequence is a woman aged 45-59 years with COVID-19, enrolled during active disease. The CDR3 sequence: CASSFRDSTYEQYF. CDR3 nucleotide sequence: TGTGCCAGCAGCTTCCGGGACAGCACCTACGAGCAGTACTTC.